This T cell receptor (beta chain) was sequenced for a study of identical twins. In this sample, this clonotype turned up a few times. Its antigen is unidentified. CDR3 length: 15 amino acids. With V trimmed by 5 bases and J by 7 bases, 13 bases remained unmatched. Germline CDR1 is GTSNPN and CDR2 is SVGIG (reference sequence). A single record per CDR3 protein comes from TCRdb applying MiXCR to the 5' RACE reads. The repertoire has 700,000 or so distinct CDR3 sequences, more than 6.5% of them found once; the top ten carry approximately 0.89%. General study results and limits: There were fewer insertions in abundant cord blood beta clonotypes, but memory repertoires showed no such pattern. Among beta out-of-frame sequences, excess sharing between twins appeared weaker. Researchers caution that invariant MAIT and iNKT cells could partly confound zero-insertion analyses.

This sample also appeared in a second study, on yellow fever vaccine responses in identical twins.

Sequencing input: PBMCs. This chain uses TRBV30 with TRBJ2-3; 9 nucleotides align to TRBD2. This TCR was sampled from a woman aged 18-29 years in good health. DNA for the CDR3: TGTGCCTGGGAATTAAAGGCGGGAGGGCCGAATACGCAGTATTTT. It is translated as CAWELKAGGPNTQYF.